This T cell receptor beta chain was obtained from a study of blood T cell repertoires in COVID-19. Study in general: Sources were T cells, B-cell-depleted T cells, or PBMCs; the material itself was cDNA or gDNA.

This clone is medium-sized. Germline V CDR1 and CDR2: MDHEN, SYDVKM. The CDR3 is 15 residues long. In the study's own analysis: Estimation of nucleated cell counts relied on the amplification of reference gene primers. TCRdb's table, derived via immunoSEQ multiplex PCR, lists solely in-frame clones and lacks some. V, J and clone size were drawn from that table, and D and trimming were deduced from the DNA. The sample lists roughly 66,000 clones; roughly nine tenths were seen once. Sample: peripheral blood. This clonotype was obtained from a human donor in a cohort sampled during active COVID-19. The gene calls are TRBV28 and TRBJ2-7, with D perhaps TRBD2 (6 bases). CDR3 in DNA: TGTGCAGCCAGTTTATTGGGGGGATCCCTTTACGAGCAGTACTTC. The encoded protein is CAASLLGGSLYEQYF.